This passage covers 25 T cell receptor beta chains from one sample sequenced in a study of molecular identifiers for immune sequencing clone quantification. Using its own MiXCR run on the PCR reads, TCRdb lists one record per CDR3 protein. Here the sample spans approximately 590,000 distinct CDR3 sequences, about 25% being singletons. The material sequenced was naive CD8+ T cells from blood, with Jurkat cell RNA spiked in. Subset reported: FACS-sorted CD8+CD4-CCR7+CD45RA+ naive T cells. The origin of the receptors is a human donor in good health. Some libraries in this study had Jurkat cell RNA spiked in.

Only a few counts were recorded for this clonotype. V usage is TRBV2 and J usage is TRBJ2-2; D is uncertain. There are 12 residues in the CDR3. The ends were cut back, 6 bases at V and 6 bases at J, with 8 bases in the middle. From germline, CDR1 is SNHLY and CDR2 FYNNEI. CDR3 sequence reads: CASRTESGELFF. The CDR3, as DNA: TGTGCCAGCAGAACAGAATCCGGGGAGCTGTTTTTT.

The chain links TRBV3-1 to TRBJ2-1; TRBD2 agrees at 8 bases. From germline, CDR1 is LGHDT and CDR2 YNNKEL (reference sequence). V was clipped by 0 bases and J by 1 base; unmatched bases: 2. The CDR3 has 16 residues. CDR3 residues: CASSQDSGVSYNEQFF. The CDR3 DNA reads TGTGCCAGCAGCCAAGATAGCGGGGTTTCCTACAATGAGCAGTTCTTC.

This clonotype came up many times. The chain combines TRBV13 with TRBJ2-1; no definite D call. The germline CDR1 and CDR2 sequences are PRHDT and FYEKMQ (reference sequence). Between the trimmed V and J ends, which lost 5 bases and 7 bases, there was a span of 12 bases. The CDR3 totals 13 residues. CDR3 sequence: CASSAWSRNEQFF. In DNA, the CDR3 is TGTGCCAGCAGCGCCTGGTCTCGGAATGAGCAGTTCTTC.

This clonotype was observed a few times. V gene TRBV19 combines with J gene TRBJ2-2, with D maybe TRBD1 (7 bases). The ends were cut back, 7 bases at V and 6 bases at J, with 15 bases in the middle. CDR3 size: 14 residues. The germline CDR1 and CDR2 sequences are LNHDA and SQIVND (reference sequence). In DNA form, the CDR3 reads TGTGCCAGTACCTGGACAGGAGGGTCCGGGGAGCTGTTTTTT. It is translated as CASTWTGGSGELFF.

The V call is TRBV7-9, the J call TRBJ2-5; tentatively, D is TRBD2 (6 bases). Germline V gene lookup returns CDR1 SEHNR and CDR2 FQNEAQ (reference sequence). The V and J ends lost 5 bases and 4 bases respectively, with 20 bases between them. The CDR3 runs 16 residues. In DNA form, the CDR3 reads TGTGCCAGCAGCCCCATCCTCACGGGGGTAGGAGAGACCCAGTACTTC. It encodes CASSPILTGVGETQYF. Full variable domain (outside the CDR3, taken from reference TRBV7-9 and TRBJ2-5): DTGVSQNPRHKITKRGQNVTFRCDPISEHNRLYWYRQTLGQGPEFLTYFQNEAQLEKSRLLSDRFSAERPKGSFSTLEIQRTEQGDSAMYLCASSPILTGVGETQYFGPGTRLLVL.

The table lists this clonotype with a count of one. At one end, the junction sequence differs from germline, possibly due to a read error. The chain is built from TRBV28 and TRBJ2-5; 13 nucleotides match TRBD2. There are 17 residues in the CDR3. Germline CDR1 and CDR2: MDHEN and SYDVKM. The CDR3 DNA reads TGTGCCAGCAGTTTGACCCAAGATGGACTAGCGGGAGAGCCCCAGTACTTC. This encodes CASSLTQDGLAGEPQYF.

The chain joins TRBV4-1 to TRBJ2-4; maybe TRBD2 (6 bases). CDR3 length equals 14 residues. Germline V gene sequence: CDR1 MGHRA, CDR2 YSYEKL. V dropped 4 bases and J dropped 9 bases, with 16 bases sitting between them. CDR3 in amino acids: CASSPYTGEAIQYF. CDR3 DNA: TGCGCCAGCAGCCCTTACACGGGGGAGGCCATTCAGTACTTC.

The genes are TRBV28 and TRBJ2-1; no reliable D call. V lost 2 bases to trimming and J lost 4 bases, with 9 bases between them. This CDR3 comprises 14 residues. Germline V gene sequence: CDR1 MDHEN, CDR2 SYDVKM. The CDR3 sequence is CASSLETQYNEQFF. CDR3 bases: TGTGCCAGCAGTTTAGAGACGCAGTACAATGAGCAGTTCTTC.

A word on this clonotype: Relative to the germline gene, one junction end is altered; a read error may explain this. This chain joins TRBV4-1 and TRBJ1-2; D is ambiguous. The CDR3 is 12 amino acids. The germline V gene has CDR1 MGHRA and CDR2 YSYEKL. The CDR3 is CASSQDPYGFTF. In nucleotides, the CDR3 is TGCGCCAGCAGCCAAGATCCGTATGGCTTCACCTTC.

Ten or more counts support this clonotype. The V call is TRBV5-6, the J call TRBJ2-3, with 11 bases that match TRBD2. This CDR3 region has 17 residues. V lost 4 bases and J lost 0; bases outside the gene matches: 7. Germline loops: CDR1 SGHDT, CDR2 YYEEEE. The CDR3 protein is CASSPGLAEPSTDTQYF. Written as DNA, the CDR3 is TGTGCCAGCAGCCCGGGACTAGCGGAGCCTAGCACAGATACGCAGTATTTT.

With respect to this clonotype: A much larger clonotype is one base distant, so this may be a read error. This chain uses TRBV4-1 with TRBJ2-3; no clear D gene. Germline CDR1 reads MGHRA; CDR2 reads YSYEKL. The CDR3 spans 15 residues. The CDR3 bases are TGCGCCAGCAGCCAAGAAAAGAGGATCACAGCTACGCAGTATTTT. Protein product: CASSQEKRITATQYF.

This clonotype was picked up a small number of times. The CDR3 ends on some other residue instead of the conserved phenylalanine or tryptophan, so this is likely a read error. The CDR3 loop reads CASSPGTVPATEAFS. CDR3 DNA sequence: TGTGCCAGCTCACCAGGGACAGTTCCAGCCACTGAAGCTTTCTCT. The genes are TRBV18 and TRBJ1-1; 7 bases align to TRBD1. The CDR3 totals 15 residues. The V gene's germline CDR1 is KGHSH and CDR2 LQKENI. The V and J ends lost 2 bases and 4 bases, in that order; junction bases with no gene match: 7.

This clonotype appeared many times. The chain couples TRBV24-1 to TRBJ2-2; 7 nucleotides match TRBD2. CDR1 and CDR2 from the germline V gene are KGHDR and SFDVKD. J was trimmed by 1 base and V by 9 bases; bases with no gene match: 7. This CDR3 is built from 15 residues. In DNA, the CDR3 is TGTGCCACCCAGGAGACTAGCATGAACACCGGGGAGCTGTTTTTT. Protein: CATQETSMNTGELFF.

This clonotype was seen at least ten times. The DNA for the CDR3 is TGTGCCAGCAGCTCCAGACAGGGCCCAGATACGCAGTATTTT. Its translation: CASSSRQGPDTQYF. J is TRBJ2-3 and V is TRBV5-4; 7 bases agree with TRBD1. The CDR3 contains 14 residues. Germline V gene data show CDR1 as SGHNT and CDR2 as YYREEE (reference sequence). The trim removed 3 bases at V and 4 bases at J, leaving 5 bases unmatched.

The CDR3 nucleotides are TGTGCCAGCAGTGAATACGGGTACGAAGCTTTCTTT. Residues: CASSEYGYEAFF. The genes are TRBV6-1 and TRBJ1-1; no firm D call. This CDR3 is 12 amino acids long. Trimming removed 2 bases at V and 8 bases at J, with 9 bases between. Germline V CDR1 and CDR2: MNHNS, SASEGT.

Notes on this clonotype: A much more abundant neighbour one base away suggests this may be a read error. The chain couples TRBV10-3 to TRBJ2-5; a weak D match, TRBD2 (6 bases). Germline V gene sequence: CDR1 ENHRY, CDR2 SYGVKD. V was trimmed by 4 bases and J by 2 bases, leaving 14 bases between them. The CDR3 has 15 amino acids. CDR3 sequence reads: CAISGGVAGQETQYF. The CDR3 DNA reads as TGTGCCATCAGTGGGGGGGTCGCGGGACAAGAGACCCAGTACTTC.

This clonotype was detected a few times. At one of its ends the junction is not consistent with the germline gene, which may arise from a read error. The rearrangement uses TRBV7-9 and TRBJ2-5; TRBD1 agrees at 7 bases. Germline-derived CDR1 and CDR2 are SEHNR and FQNEAQ (reference sequence). The CDR3 is 14 residues long. The CDR3 protein is CASSQNRGQGTQYF. The CDR3, as DNA: TGTGCCAGCAGTCAGAACAGGGGACAAGGGACCCAGTACTTC.

CDR3 sequence reads: CASSIGGQGASGEQYF. CDR3 coding DNA: TGTGCCAGTAGTATAGGGGGACAGGGGGCCTCCGGAGAGCAGTACTTC. The chain recombines TRBV19 with TRBJ2-7; TRBD1 agrees at 12 bases. This CDR3 contains 16 residues. After removal of 1 base from V and 7 bases from J, the junction contained 8 bases not matched to a gene. The germline V gene encodes CDR1 LNHDA and CDR2 SQIVND (reference sequence).

J is TRBJ1-5 and V is TRBV6-6; no clear D gene. This CDR3 is 14 amino acids long. The germline V and J ends were trimmed by 5 bases and 6 bases, with 14 bases remaining between them. The germline V gene encodes CDR1 MNHNY and CDR2 SVGAGI (reference sequence). The CDR3 sequence is CASSATPDGQPQHF. In DNA, the CDR3 is TGTGCCAGCAGTGCTACACCAGACGGTCAGCCCCAGCATTTT.

This clonotype was seen only once. A much larger clone differs from this one at a single base, so this may be a read error. This CDR3 is CASSQEAGWDTEAFF. DNA of the CDR3: TGCGCCAGCAGCCAAGAGGCAGGGTGGGACACTGAAGCTTTCTTT. The chain uses TRBV4-1 and TRBJ1-1; TRBD1 might be the D (5 bases). The CDR3 is made up of 15 amino acids. Germline V CDR1 and CDR2: MGHRA, YSYEKL. With 0 bases removed from V and 3 bases from J, the gap between germline ends came to 11 bases.

This chain connects TRBV12-3 or TRBV12-4 to TRBJ1-4, with D hard to call. The germline V and J ends were trimmed by 5 bases and 8 bases, with 18 bases remaining between them. The CDR3 sequence is 15 residues long. This CDR3 reads CASSTRHPRSEKLFF. CDR3 in DNA: TGTGCCAGCAGTACGAGACATCCTAGGTCGGAAAAACTGTTTTTT.

The chain has TRBV15 and TRBJ2-7, with D perhaps assigned TRBD1 or TRBD2 (5 bases each). From germline, CDR1 is LNHNV and CDR2 YYDKDF (reference sequence). This CDR3 is 15 amino acids long. V lost 5 bases and J lost 2, with 16 bases in between. The CDR3 here is CATSFLPGTPYEQYF. CDR3 DNA: TGTGCCACCAGCTTCCTCCCAGGGACCCCCTACGAGCAGTACTTC.

The chain employs TRBV19 and TRBJ2-7; a possible D gene is TRBD2 (5 bases). Per germline, CDR1 LNHDA and CDR2 SQIVND (reference sequence). Trimming pared 8 bases from V and 3 bases from J, leaving 14 bases between. The CDR3 has 13 residues. The CDR3 protein is CASCDGGCYEQYF. The CDR3 DNA follows: TGTGCCAGTTGCGACGGAGGATGCTACGAGCAGTACTTC.

The rearrangement links TRBV7-9 to TRBJ1-3, with no clear D. V was cut by 4 bases and J by 0 bases, with 10 bases left in between. CDR3 length: 15 residues. CDR1 is SEHNR, CDR2 FQNEAQ, per germline (reference sequence). CDR3 nucleotide sequence: TGTGCCAGCAGCTCTATGACCCTCTCTGGAAACACCATATATTTT. Translation gives CASSSMTLSGNTIYF. The full variable domain, in which reference TRBV7-9 and TRBJ1-3 provide the parts outside the CDR3, is DTGVSQNPRHKITKRGQNVTFRCDPISEHNRLYWYRQTLGQGPEFLTYFQNEAQLEKSRLLSDRFSAERPKGSFSTLEIQRTEQGDSAMYLCASSSMTLSGNTIYFGEGSWLTVV.

The table lists this clonotype with a few counts. The CDR3 sequence is CASSLAHGEGTDTQYF. The CDR3 DNA follows: TGTGCCAGCAGTTTAGCGCATGGGGAAGGCACAGATACGCAGTATTTT. This chain uses TRBV12-3 or TRBV12-4 with TRBJ2-3; D call uncertain. Trimming cost V 0 bases and J 1 base, with 11 bases left between them. The CDR3 runs to 16 residues.